The 8 T cell receptor beta chains below were found in one sample sequenced in a study of blood T cell repertoires in COVID-19. Method: immunoSEQ multiplex PCR; TCRdb's copy keeps in-frame clones and lacks some. The sample shows about 180,000 clones, around 80% of them seen only once. Material for sequencing was PBMCs or T cells enriched from blood (not recorded which). These receptors all stem from a woman between 50 and 59 years old who had recovered from COVID-19.

The chain couples TRBV11-2 to TRBJ2-1, with 9 bases that match TRBD1. The CDR3 has 16 amino acids. Germline lookup yields CDR1 SGHAT and CDR2 FQNNGV. The ends lost 4 bases at V and 1 base at J; junction bases unmatched: 5. CDR3: CASSSIQGASYNEQFF. CDR3 in DNA: TGTGCCAGCAGCTCAATACAGGGGGCTTCCTACAATGAGCAGTTCTTC.

The chain combines TRBV27 with TRBJ2-1; D gene uncertain. The length of the CDR3 is 16 residues. Trimming left V 2 bases short and J 8 bases short, with 19 bases between. Germline CDR1 reads MNHEY; CDR2 reads SMNVEV (reference sequence). The DNA of the CDR3 is TGTGCCAGCAGTTTAGAACCCGCCGCTAGTCTCTATGAGCAGTTCTTC. This gives the protein CASSLEPAASLYEQFF.

CDR3 sequence: CASSHGQGHYNEQFF. The CDR3 DNA is TGTGCCAGCAGCCACGGACAGGGACACTACAATGAGCAGTTCTTC. This chain connects TRBV7-3 to TRBJ2-1; 8 nucleotides agree with TRBD1. V gave up 5 bases and J gave up 3 bases; unmatched junction bases: 6. The CDR3 is made up of 15 amino acids. Germline V gene data show CDR1 as SGHTA and CDR2 as FQGTGA. The full variable domain, completed using reference TRBV7-3 and TRBJ2-1, is GAGVSQTPSNKVTEKGKYVELRCDPISGHTALYWYRQSLGQGPEFLIYFQGTGAADDSGLPNDRFFAVRPEGSVSTLKIQRTERGDSAVYLCASSHGQGHYNEQFFGPGTRLTVL.

In DNA, the CDR3 is TGTGCCACCACTTGGGACAGGGGCAATCAGCCCCAGCATTTT. Its translation is CATTWDRGNQPQHF. The V gene is TRBV6-5, the J gene TRBJ1-5; 9 bases line up with TRBD1. CDR3 size: 14 residues. V dropped 10 bases and J dropped 2; count of bases not matched to a gene: 6. Germline V CDR1 and CDR2: MNHEY, SVGAGI.

CDR3 in amino acids: CASSKRTSDTQYF. In DNA, the CDR3 is TGTGCCAGCAGCAAGAGAACGTCAGATACGCAGTATTTT. V usage is TRBV7-6 and J usage is TRBJ2-3; D ambiguous. CDR1 SGHVS and CDR2 FNYEAQ come from the germline V gene. V was pared by 5 bases and J by 4 bases, with 10 bases between. The CDR3 runs to 13 residues.

The J gene is TRBJ2-1, the V gene TRBV4-1; D gene uncertain. Trimming cost V 0 bases and J 1 base, with 4 bases left between them. Germline V lookup: CDR1 MGHRA, CDR2 YSYEKL. The CDR3 has 14 amino acids. CDR3 bases: TGCGCCAGCAGCCAAGAGCAGTCCTACAATGAGCAGTTCTTC. Translating gives CASSQEQSYNEQFF.

The rearrangement links TRBV3-1 (or the pseudogene TRBV3-2) to TRBJ1-3, with D possibly being TRBD1 (5 bases). V was trimmed by 3 bases and J by 4 bases, leaving 7 bases between them. CDR1 and CDR2 from the germline V gene are LGHDT and YNNKEL (reference sequence). This CDR3 has 13 amino acids. The CDR3 here is CASSHQGGNTIYF. CDR3 DNA sequence: TGTGCCAGCAGCCACCAGGGAGGAAACACCATATATTTT.

The table lists this clone with a count of one. The V and J genes are TRBV12-3 or TRBV12-4 and TRBJ2-2; 8 nucleotides line up with TRBD1. V was clipped by 5 bases and J by 6 bases; unmatched bases: 2. The CDR3 has 13 amino acids. The CDR3 DNA reads TGTGCCAGCAGTGTACAGGGGGCCGGGGAGCTGTTTTTT. It codes for CASSVQGAGELFF.